This TCR beta chain was identified in a study of blood T cell repertoires in COVID-19. In the study overall: PBMCs, B-cell-depleted T cells, or T cells were the source of the cDNA or gDNA that made up the material.

The Seattle site enrolled patients during active infection and followed them longitudinally. Authors' analysis steps: By means of reference gene primer amplification, nucleated cell counts were estimated. Measured with immunoSEQ multiplex PCR; TCRdb has only the in-frame clones, and not every one. The V and J calls and clone size were taken over from that table, and D and trimming were inferred from the DNA. The repertoire has around 400,000 clones, more than 70% of them found once; the top ten carry over 9.5%. Material: peripheral blood. The sequence was obtained from a woman aged 25 to 39 with COVID-19, enrolled during active disease.

The DNA of the CDR3 is TGTGCCAGCAGTTTACGAGGGGGTCCGACCTACGAGCAGTACTTC. As protein: CASSLRGGPTYEQYF. This chain connects TRBV11-3 to TRBJ2-7; possible D gene TRBD1, 6 bases. The CDR3 totals 15 residues. Germline assignment: CDR1 SGHNT and CDR2 YENEEA. V lost 6 bases, J lost 2 bases, and 17 bases lay in between.